Following are 21 T cell receptor beta chains from one sample sequenced in a study of T cells in women clearing cervical HPV infection. Here immunoSEQ multiplex PCR was the method, and the copy in TCRdb shows in-frame clones only, minus some. The table lists 48,000 or so clones, with around 1.5% in the top ten. The sequencing input was blood buffy coat. The receptors come from a woman between 18 and 69 years old with a cervical HPV16 infection that either progressed to CIN3+ or cleared (not recorded which).

A note on this clone: Coverage ceases 3 residues before the CDR3 finishes, and the germline J gene fills in the end. The chain couples TRBV15 to TRBJ2-1, with D maybe TRBD1 (5 bases). Trimming took 5 bases from V and 7 from J, leaving 18 bases between them. Germline V lookup: CDR1 LNHNV, CDR2 YYDKDF (reference sequence). This CDR3 has 15 residues. The CDR3 DNA, read in part, is TGTGCCACCAGCGGCTTCAGGGAAGACGAGAATGAG. Protein sequence: CATSGFREDENE. The complete CDR3 sequence is CATSGFREDENEQFF.

Turning to this clone: The CDR3 is cut off 3 residues early in the read; its end comes from the germline J gene. The rearrangement joins TRBV19 to TRBJ1-2, with 10 bases that match TRBD1. Germline-derived CDR1 and CDR2 are LNHDA and SQIVND (reference sequence). The CDR3 has 14 residues. Partial CDR3 DNA: TGTGCCAGTAGTCCTCCGGGACAGGGGTTAGGC. Translation: CASSPPGQGLG. The whole CDR3 region reads CASSPPGQGLGYTF.

Of note for this clone: With the read ending 3 residues before the CDR3 end, the germline J gene is used to fill in that end. V and J are TRBV20-1 and TRBJ2-3; D is uncertain. Germline CDR1 is DFQATT and CDR2 is SNEGSKA (reference sequence). The V and J ends lost 3 bases and 1 base respectively, with 2 bases between them. There are 11 residues in the CDR3. The covered CDR3 bases are TGCAGTGCTAGCGGCACAGATACG. Amino acid sequence: CSASGTDT. The entire CDR3 protein reads CSASGTDTQYF.

With regard to this clone: The read comes to an end 3 residues before the CDR3 does, leaving the germline J gene to fill in the end. This chain uses TRBV19 with TRBJ2-7; 8 bases line up with TRBD1. The CDR3 runs to 15 residues. Germline V gene sequence: CDR1 LNHDA, CDR2 SQIVND (reference sequence). With V trimmed by 5 bases and J by 4 bases, 10 bases remained unmatched. CDR3: CASSFRTDRGYEQYF. The DNA read from the CDR3 is TGTGCCAGTAGTTTTCGCACCGACAGGGGATACGAG.

CDR3 protein: CASSFGLTRGTGELFF. CDR3 DNA, as far as it was read: TGTGCCAGCAGCTTTGGCCTTACGCGGGGCACCGGGGAG. This chain uses TRBV5-4 with TRBJ2-2, with D maybe TRBD2 (6 bases). Coverage ceases 3 residues before the CDR3 finishes, and the germline J gene fills in the end. The CDR3 runs 16 residues. Trimming pared 2 bases from V and 4 bases from J, leaving 15 bases between. The V gene's germline CDR1 is SGHNT and CDR2 YYREEE (reference sequence).

On this clone: From the germline J gene comes the end of the CDR3, since the read stops 3 residues before it. V usage is TRBV29-1 and J usage is TRBJ1-1, with TRBD1 matching over 8 bases. V gave up 7 bases and J gave up 7 bases; unmatched junction bases: 5. Germline CDR1 is SQVTM and CDR2 is ANQGSEA. This CDR3 region has 11 residues. The CDR3: CSARGQGEAFF. The DNA read from the CDR3 is TGCAGCGCCAGGGGGCAGGGTGAA.

As to this clone: The read falls 3 residues short of the CDR3 end, and the missing part is taken from the germline J gene. This chain uses TRBV7-8 with TRBJ2-7; 11 nucleotides align to TRBD2. The ends lost 4 bases at V and 3 bases at J; junction bases unmatched: 5. Germline V lookup: CDR1 SGHVS, CDR2 FQNEAQ. The CDR3 consists of 15 residues. The CDR3 here is CASSSLAGDDYEQYF. The sequenced part of the CDR3 DNA is TGTGCCAGCAGCTCACTAGCGGGAGATGACTACGAG.

In the case of this clone: The CDR3 extends 3 residues past the end of the read, so its final part is completed from the germline J gene. The genes are TRBV4-2 and TRBJ1-1; D gene uncertain. Germline V gene sequence: CDR1 LGHNA, CDR2 YNFKEQ. This CDR3 is built from 14 residues. V lost 1 base and J 7 bases, leaving 13 bases between the germline ends. The CDR3 loop is CASSQAVRNDEAFF. The CDR3 DNA, read in part, is TGTGCCAGCAGCCAAGCCGTGCGGAATGATGAA.

Details on this clone: The read comes to an end 3 residues before the CDR3 does, leaving the germline J gene to fill in the end. The V and J genes are TRBV20-1 and TRBJ2-7, with TRBD1 as a possible D gene (5 bases). V lost 4 bases, J lost 2 bases, and 15 bases lay in between. Germline CDR1 and CDR2: DFQATT and SNEGSKA (reference sequence). This CDR3 is built from 14 residues. The CDR3 protein is CSATNTPTAYEQYF. Partial CDR3 DNA: TGCAGTGCTACCAATACTCCGACAGCCTACGAG.

Comment on this clone: The CDR3 goes on 3 residues after the read ends, and that part is filled in from the germline J gene. This sequence joins TRBV2 and TRBJ2-1, with 13 bases fitting TRBD2. Germline loops: CDR1 SNHLY, CDR2 FYNNEI. Trimming at V came to 0 bases and at J to 7 bases, leaving 0 bases not matched to a gene. The CDR3 is 15 amino acids. The CDR3 sequence is CASSEAGLAGNEQFF. Partial CDR3 DNA: TGTGCCAGCAGTGAAGCGGGACTAGCGGGAAATGAG.

Points on this clone: The read ends 3 residues shy of where the CDR3 ends; the end is completed using the germline J gene. The chain links TRBV6-2 or TRBV6-3 to TRBJ2-5; 14 bases fit TRBD2. Germline V gives CDR1 MNHEY, CDR2 SVGEGT. V lost 5 bases, J lost 5 bases, and 1 base stayed unmatched. This CDR3 is built from 14 residues. The DNA read from the CDR3 is TGTGCCAGCAGTCGACTAGCGGGAGGGGAGACC. Protein product: CASSRLAGGET. The full-length CDR3 reads as CASSRLAGGETQYF.

Points on this clone: The read ends 3 residues before the CDR3 terminus; that terminus is restored from the germline J gene. The rearrangement uses TRBV20-1 and TRBJ1-5; 7 bases map to TRBD1. The V segment lost 3 bases and the J segment 0 bases; nucleotides outside the gene matches: 5. From germline, CDR1 is DFQATT and CDR2 SNEGSKA (reference sequence). The CDR3 contains 15 residues. The DNA read from the CDR3 is TGCAGTGCTAGGGACAGGAGTTATAGCAATCAGCCC. Translating gives CSARDRSYSNQP. The entire CDR3 is CSARDRSYSNQPQHF.

With respect to this clone: From the germline J gene comes the end of the CDR3, since the read stops 3 residues before it. The chain links TRBV30 to TRBJ1-6; the D gene is possibly TRBD1 (6 bases). Germline loops: CDR1 GTSNPN, CDR2 SVGIG (reference sequence). The CDR3 has 15 amino acids. The V gene lost 1 base and the J gene lost 8 bases, with 15 bases spanning the gap. CDR3: CAWSAGTSRYSPLHF. The CDR3 DNA, read in part, is TGTGCCTGGAGTGCCGGGACATCGCGTTATTCACCC.

As concerns this clone: With the read ending 3 residues before the CDR3 end, the germline J gene is used to fill in that end. The chain employs TRBV20-1 and TRBJ2-3; a weak D match, TRBD2 (6 bases). This CDR3 is built from 17 residues. Trimming left V 3 bases short and J 0 bases short, with 19 bases between. Looked up from germline, CDR1 is DFQATT and CDR2 is SNEGSKA (reference sequence). The CDR3 sequence is CSARGRTILLSTDTQYF. The part of the CDR3 DNA that was read is TGCAGTGCTAGGGGCCGGACTATCCTTTTAAGCACAGATACG.

With respect to this clone: The observed sequence ends 3 residues before the CDR3 terminus, with the missing tail filled in from the germline J gene. J is TRBJ1-1 and V is TRBV7-2; D might be TRBD1 (6 bases). The CDR3 consists of 12 residues. CDR1 SGHTA and CDR2 FQGNSA come from the germline V gene. The part of the CDR3 DNA that was read is TGTGCCAGCAGCTCGGACAGAAGCGAG. This gives the protein CASSSDRSE. In full, the CDR3 is CASSSDRSEAFF.

As concerns this clone: The read comes to an end 3 residues before the CDR3 does, leaving the germline J gene to fill in the end. V gene TRBV29-1 combines with J gene TRBJ1-1; D ambiguous. This CDR3 is built from 12 residues. CDR1 and CDR2 (germline): SQVTM, ANQGSEA. Trimming took 5 bases from V and 3 from J, leaving 10 bases between them. CDR3 residues: CSVSNKHTEAFF. The sequenced part of the CDR3 DNA is TGCAGCGTTAGTAACAAACACACTGAA.

Concerning this clone: The CDR3 extends 3 residues past the end of the read, so its final part is completed from the germline J gene. This rearrangement joins TRBV5-1 to TRBJ2-1; TRBD2 agrees at 9 bases. This CDR3 has 15 residues. Germline CDR1 reads SGHRS; CDR2 reads YFSETQ. J gave up 2 bases and V 3 bases, and 3 bases lay outside the gene matches. The part of the CDR3 DNA that was read is TGCGCCAGCAGCTATACTAGCGGGCCCTACAATGAG. Amino acid sequence: CASSYTSGPYNE. The whole CDR3 protein is CASSYTSGPYNEQFF.

For this clone: The read falls 3 residues short of the CDR3 end, and the missing part is taken from the germline J gene. This chain uses TRBV7-6 with TRBJ2-3; 9 nucleotides match TRBD2. The CDR3 spans 14 residues. CDR1 and CDR2 from the germline V gene are SGHVS and FNYEAQ. Germline trimming cut 6 bases from V and 4 bases from J; bases unmatched to any gene: 5. Partial CDR3 DNA: TGTGCCAGCAGATCGGCGGGAGGGTCAGATACG. As protein: CASRSAGGSDT. The whole CDR3 sequence is CASRSAGGSDTQYF.

A remark on this clone: The read ends 3 residues shy of where the CDR3 ends; the end is completed using the germline J gene. The V gene is TRBV10-1, the J gene TRBJ1-1, with 10 bases matching TRBD1. CDR1 is WNHNN and CDR2 is SYGVQD in the germline V gene (reference sequence). The trim removed 2 bases at V and 1 base at J, leaving 7 bases unmatched. The CDR3 contains 17 residues. The part of the CDR3 DNA that was read is TGCGCCAGCAGTGAGAGGACAGGGGGACCAGGGAACACTGAA. This codes for CASSERTGGPGNTE. The full CDR3 is CASSERTGGPGNTEAFF.

In regard to this clone: The read ends 3 residues shy of where the CDR3 ends; the end is completed using the germline J gene. The chain recombines TRBV7-9 with TRBJ1-6, with D tentatively TRBD1 (5 bases). This CDR3 has 15 residues. V was shortened by 5 bases and J by 10 bases, with 18 bases between the two germline ends. Germline CDR1 SEHNR, CDR2 FQNEAQ (reference sequence). The CDR3 loop reads CASSPPGGVVSPLHF. Incomplete CDR3 DNA: TGTGCCAGCAGCCCCCCCGGGGGAGTCGTCTCACCC. Variable domain in full (rest from reference TRBV7-9 and TRBJ1-6): DTGVSQNPRHKITKRGQNVTFRCDPISEHNRLYWYRQTLGQGPEFLTYFQNEAQLEKSRLLSDRFSAERPKGSFSTLEIQRTEQGDSAMYLCASSPPGGVVSPLHFGNGTRLTVT.

Note on this clone: The DNA ends 3 residues before the CDR3 does, and the rest of the CDR3 is filled in from the germline J gene. The V call is TRBV7-9, the J call TRBJ2-1; D remains unclear. V was shortened by 7 bases and J by 7 bases, with 8 bases between the two germline ends. The length of the CDR3 is 11 residues. Germline assignment: CDR1 SEHNR and CDR2 FQNEAQ (reference sequence). CDR3 DNA, as far as it was read: TGTGCCAGCATCCCCCTTAATGAG. It encodes CASIPLNE. The complete CDR3 protein is CASIPLNEQFF.